These T cell receptor beta chains were read from a single sample in a study of identical twins. MiXCR, run by TCRdb on the 5' RACE reads, gives a single entry per CDR3 protein. The sample contains around 470,000 distinct CDR3 sequences, 13% to 15% of which appear only once. These records were also assigned to another study, of yellow fever vaccine responses in identical twins.

The sequenced material came from CD4+ T cells sorted from blood. These receptors all stem from a woman aged 18-35 years in good health. CDR3s leave out the opening cysteine and the closing phenylalanine or tryptophan. Only some rows state a clone size, as once, few, many or a class for expanded clones.

abundance | j_gene | v_gene | CDR3aa
- | TRBJ2-5 | TRBV4-2 | ASSQGTGGREETQY
- | TRBJ2-7 | TRBV2 | ASRTGQHEQY
few | TRBJ2-1 | TRBV11-2 | ASSPARSPLANEQF
- | TRBJ2-3 | TRBV7-9 | ASRSNSDTQY
many | TRBJ2-7 | TRBV5-1 | ASSSDRGHSEQY
- | TRBJ2-3 | TRBV12-3/TRBV12-4 | ASSLNSGGADTQY
once | TRBJ2-1 | TRBV7-2 | ASSLEGTTYNEQF
few | TRBJ2-3 | TRBV11-2 | ASSLDISGRRADTQY
many | TRBJ2-2 | TRBV12-3/TRBV12-4 | ASSKQGAGELF
many | TRBJ2-4 | TRBV29-1 | SVEKYGGLENIQY
few | TRBJ2-5 | TRBV28 | ASSFWGRETQY
- | TRBJ2-3 | TRBV20-1 | SAGTSLTDTQY
- | TRBJ2-1 | TRBV20-1 | SARSRLAGGPGEQF
few | TRBJ1-1 | TRBV7-9 | ASSWGTANTEAF
few | TRBJ1-2 | TRBV24-1 | ATSDSRRVQGLYGYT
- | TRBJ2-1 | TRBV24-1 | ATSDYPTSGTRQF
many | TRBJ1-4 | TRBV29-1 | SVGGSTNEKLF
- | TRBJ2-7 | TRBV7-2 | ASSLGTGLLEQY
few | TRBJ2-2 | TRBV10-3 | AIRGTSEYTGELF
many | TRBJ2-1 | TRBV5-1 | ASSSGTGNNEQF
few | TRBJ2-2 | TRBV20-1 | SAPGHTGELF
few | TRBJ2-2 | TRBV4-3 | ASSQLPGSGELF
few | TRBJ2-3 | TRBV21-1 | ASSKEGREGLSADTQY
few | TRBJ2-3 | TRBV29-1 | SVQLTDTQY
- | TRBJ2-1 | TRBV20-1 | SARGTGTSGGAYNEQF
few | TRBJ2-2 | TRBV20-1 | SARDSRQGGVPGELF
few | TRBJ2-2 | TRBV12-3/TRBV12-4 | ASSPRTSGSITGELF
few | TRBJ2-3 | TRBV20-1 | SASGLRVNTQY
- | TRBJ2-5 | TRBV28 | ASGLPEETQY
- | TRBJ2-3 | TRBV20-1 | SAPRQGATDTQY
- | TRBJ1-1 | TRBV14 | ASSQDRMKAF
- | TRBJ1-2 | TRBV6-1 | ASRRFTGTGNSAGYT
few | TRBJ1-5 | TRBV27 | ASSSSGSNQPQH
few | TRBJ2-1 | TRBV7-8 | ASSLGSSGLAPNEQF
- | TRBJ2-1 | TRBV19 | ASSSRDTQSSYNEQF
- | TRBJ2-7 | TRBV28 | ASSLTGGWYEQY
few | TRBJ2-3 | TRBV2 | ASSGGAVVTQY
few | TRBJ2-1 | TRBV7-3 | ASSPRLAGVDEQF
few | TRBJ1-1 | TRBV7-2 | ASTLTGMNTEAF
once | TRBJ2-7 | TRBV5-1 | ASSAGQLRLQY
- | TRBJ2-5 | TRBV29-1 | SVEVLGFSQY
few | TRBJ2-1 | TRBV6-5 | ASSYRGFEQF
many | TRBJ2-3 | TRBV7-8 | ASSLQGIPSTDTQY
many | TRBJ1-1 | TRBV11-2 | ASSLVGMNTEAF
- | TRBJ1-2 | TRBV29-1 | SVIGMASYGYT
- | TRBJ2-1 | TRBV24-1 | ATSDLGEDEQF
- | TRBJ2-3 | TRBV7-9 | ASSFSVSLTDTQY
few | TRBJ2-1 | TRBV18 | ASSRGGDVPDNEQF
few | TRBJ2-2 | TRBV6-1 | ASSLPRQGSTGELF
- | TRBJ2-3 | TRBV12-3/TRBV12-4 | ASSLQAGISTDTQY
- | TRBJ2-1 | TRBV2 | ASREPDARYNEQF
few | TRBJ1-6 | TRBV6-5 | ASSYDRGARYSPLH
- | TRBJ2-6 | TRBV6-5 | ASSLRQPTSGANVLT
- | TRBJ2-3 | TRBV9 | ASSVGSGLNTDTQY
- | TRBJ2-1 | TRBV15 | ATSSQREYNNEQF
many | TRBJ1-5 | TRBV7-9 | ASSLRGNNQPQH
many | TRBJ1-1 | TRBV7-6 | ASSSQGLDTEAF
- | TRBJ2-1 | TRBV2 | ASSEATGSSYNEQF
- | TRBJ1-3 | TRBV11-1 | ASSLNHHSGNTIY